The 20 T cell receptor beta chains in this list originate from one sample, sequenced in a study of OX40 agonist ivuxolimab in advanced cancers. Repertoires were generated with immunoSEQ multiplex PCR, while TCRdb's copy carries only in-frame clones and drops some. This table has about 60,000 clones, about 89% appearing once. The sequencing used CD4+ or CD8+ T cells sorted from blood, collected in a trial of the OX40 agonist ivuxolimab. The receptors here all came from an adult with an advanced solid tumor such as melanoma, head and neck, liver or kidney cancer.

This sequence joins TRBV10-3 and TRBJ2-1, with D possibly TRBD1 on 6 matching bases. Trimming pared 6 bases from V and 8 bases from J, leaving 11 bases between. This CDR3 region has 12 residues. The germline CDR1 and CDR2 sequences are ENHRY and SYGVKD. For the CDR3, the DNA is TGTGCCATCAGCAGGGGATTGGATGAGCAGTTCTTC. Translating gives CAISRGLDEQFF.

V gene TRBV4-3 combines with J gene TRBJ1-1; 9 positions agree with TRBD1. CDR1 and CDR2 (germline): LGHNA, YSLEER. The trim removed 1 base at V and 9 bases at J, leaving 6 bases unmatched. This CDR3 region has 14 residues. The CDR3 nucleotides are TGCGCCAGCAGCCAAGTCGCCGGGACAGGGAAAGCTTTCTTT. It encodes CASSQVAGTGKAFF.

The V call is TRBV7-6, the J call TRBJ1-3, with unresolved D. The CDR3 contains 12 residues. In germline, CDR1 is SGHVS, CDR2 FNYEAQ. The V and J ends lost 0 bases and 3 bases respectively, with 0 bases between them. CDR3 loop: CASSLAGNTIYF. In DNA, the CDR3 is TGTGCCAGCAGCTTAGCTGGAAACACCATATATTTT. Full variable domain (outside the CDR3, taken from reference TRBV7-6 and TRBJ1-3): GAGVSQSPRYKVTKRGQDVALRCDPISGHVSLYWYRQALGQGPEFLTYFNYEAQQDKSGLPNDRFSAERPEGSISTLTIQRTEQRDSAMYRCASSLAGNTIYFGEGSWLTVV.

The chain links TRBV4-3 to TRBJ2-7; a weak D match, TRBD1 (6 bases). Trimming removed 6 bases at V and 7 bases at J, with 19 bases between. Germline V lookup: CDR1 LGHNA, CDR2 YSLEER. This CDR3 has 14 residues. CDR3 sequence (DNA): TGCGCCAGCAGAGGCTCCGCAGGGGTGGGGGAGCAGTACTTC. This encodes CASRGSAGVGEQYF.

Details on this clone: Other DNA sequences in this sample translate to the same CDR3. V usage is TRBV7-2 and J usage is TRBJ2-2; a possible D gene is TRBD2 (5 bases). The CDR3 extends over 17 amino acids. In germline, CDR1 is SGHTA, CDR2 FQGNSA. V was pared by 5 bases and J by 4 bases, with 20 bases between. The CDR3 protein is CASSRSHRLRGTGELFF. Written as DNA, the CDR3 is TGTGCCAGCAGCCGCAGTCATAGACTACGAGGCACCGGGGAGCTGTTTTTT.

The chain has TRBV18 and TRBJ1-2; D gene uncertain. CDR3 length: 12 amino acids. The V end lost 3 bases, the J end lost 3 bases, and 5 bases lay between the germline ends. Germline V lookup: CDR1 KGHSH, CDR2 LQKENI. Here the CDR3 DNA reads TGTGCCAGCTCACCCTCTCACTATGGCTACACCTTC. Residues: CASSPSHYGYTF.

This rearrangement joins TRBV10-1 to TRBJ2-7, with 8 bases identical to TRBD2. Germline V gene lookup returns CDR1 WNHNN and CDR2 SYGVQD (reference sequence). This CDR3 is 14 amino acids long. J gave up 7 bases and V 5 bases, and 10 bases lay outside the gene matches. The CDR3 loop reads CASSSGGPFGEQYF. CDR3 DNA: TGCGCCAGCAGTTCGGGAGGGCCGTTTGGGGAGCAGTACTTC.

This clone was seen only once. The genes are TRBV5-6 and TRBJ2-7; 10 bases line up with TRBD2. V lost 5 bases, J lost 2 bases, and 4 bases stayed unmatched. The CDR3 has 14 residues. Germline-derived CDR1 and CDR2 are SGHDT and YYEEEE. The CDR3 DNA is TGTGCCAGCAGATTGAGCGGGAGGGCCTACGAGCAGTACTTC. Translated, it gives CASRLSGRAYEQYF. The full variable domain, rest sourced from reference TRBV5-6 and TRBJ2-7, is DAGVTQSPTHLIKTRGQQVTLRCSPKSGHDTVSWYQQALGQGPQFIFQYYEEEERQRGNFPDRFSGHQFPNYSSELNVNALLLGDSALYLCASRLSGRAYEQYFGPGTRLTVT.

The chain employs TRBV9 and TRBJ1-4; 10 bases agree with TRBD1. From germline, CDR1 is SGDLS and CDR2 YYNGEE. Trimming at V came to 0 bases and at J to 4 bases, leaving 12 bases not matched to a gene. This CDR3 is 19 amino acids long. CDR3 coding DNA: TGTGCCAGCAGCGTAGCCGTGGGGACAGGGGCTTTCGGTAATGAAAAACTGTTTTTT. Protein product: CASSVAVGTGAFGNEKLFF.

The chain carries TRBV6-1 and TRBJ1-5, with TRBD1 as a possible D gene (6 bases). This CDR3 spans 15 amino acids. Per the germline V gene, CDR1 is MNHNS and CDR2 is SASEGT. Trimming pared 5 bases from V and 5 bases from J, leaving 16 bases between. The CDR3 DNA sequence: TGTGCCAGCAGTTTAACAGGGACGGCGTATCAGCCCCAGCATTTT. Translated, it gives CASSLTGTAYQPQHF.

V and J are TRBV11-2 and TRBJ2-1, with D perhaps TRBD1 or TRBD2 (5 bases each). Germline CDR1 is SGHAT and CDR2 is FQNNGV. The CDR3 spans 16 residues. Trimming removed 0 bases at V and 9 bases at J, with 18 bases between. In DNA, the CDR3 is TGTGCCAGCAGCTTAGATCTGGCAGGGAGCAGGGCTGAGCAGTTCTTC. It yields the protein CASSLDLAGSRAEQFF.

The chain employs TRBV28 and TRBJ1-4; 7 nucleotides align to TRBD1. Germline CDR1 MDHEN, CDR2 SYDVKM. Trimming removed 5 bases from V and 3 bases from J; junction bases left unmatched: 6. The CDR3 has 15 residues. The CDR3 DNA is TGTGCCAGCAGTCCGACAGGGATCTCTAATGAAAAACTGTTTTTT. Residues: CASSPTGISNEKLFF.

V gene TRBV7-9 combines with J gene TRBJ2-6, with D unresolved. Between the trimmed V and J ends, which lost 5 bases and 0 bases, there was a span of 8 bases. The CDR3 spans 15 residues. Germline-derived CDR1 and CDR2 are SEHNR and FQNEAQ (reference sequence). CDR3 in amino acids: CASSPRNSGANVLTF. The CDR3 DNA reads TGTGCCAGCAGCCCCCGTAACTCTGGGGCCAACGTCCTGACTTTC.

The V call is TRBV7-2, the J call TRBJ1-1; D is unresolved. Germline CDR1 and CDR2: SGHTA and FQGNSA. The CDR3 is 15 residues long. V was trimmed by 5 bases and J by 4 bases, leaving 17 bases between them. DNA for the CDR3: TGTGCCAGCAGCCCAACCTTCACTTTCGGCACTGAAGCTTTCTTT. It specifies CASSPTFTFGTEAFF. Variable domain in full (rest from reference TRBV7-2 and TRBJ1-1): GAGVSQSPSNKVTEKGKDVELRCDPISGHTALYWYRQSLGQGLEFLIYFQGNSAPDKSGLPSDRFSAERTGGSVSTLTIQRTQQEDSAVYLCASSPTFTFGTEAFFGQGTRLTVV.

V usage is TRBV13 and J usage is TRBJ2-4; TRBD2 might be the D (6 bases). The ends were cut back, 5 bases at V and 7 bases at J, with 18 bases in the middle. The CDR3 loop spans 15 amino acids. CDR1 and CDR2 (germline): PRHDT, FYEKMQ (reference sequence). The CDR3 sequence: CASSARGFGANIQYF. The CDR3 bases are TGTGCCAGCAGCGCCCGGGGGTTCGGGGCTAACATTCAGTACTTC.

CDR3 in DNA: TGTGCCAGCTATGCGGTTAGGTTGGGTCAGCCCCAGCATTTT. Its protein product is CASYAVRLGQPQHF. The chain is built from TRBV5-8 and TRBJ1-5; D is undetermined. The CDR3 totals 14 residues. Germline V CDR1 and CDR2: SGHTS, YDEGEE. The ends were cut back, 7 bases at V and 6 bases at J, with 17 bases in the middle.

The V gene is TRBV11-2, the J gene TRBJ2-1; 7 positions match TRBD2. The junction had 3 bases not matched to a gene; V was cut back by 4 bases and J by 0 bases. Looked up from germline, CDR1 is SGHAT and CDR2 is FQNNGV. The CDR3 sequence is 15 residues long. This CDR3 is CASSSRDYSYNEQFF. The CDR3 DNA follows: TGTGCCAGCAGCTCCCGGGACTACTCCTACAATGAGCAGTTCTTC.

This clone was seen just once. The chain joins TRBV7-9 to TRBJ1-1, with D possibly TRBD1 on 6 matching bases. This CDR3 spans 14 amino acids. V gave up 2 bases and J gave up 6 bases, with 13 bases separating them. The germline gives CDR1 SEHNR, CDR2 FQNEAQ (reference sequence). The CDR3 sequence is CASSLIRGGAEAFF. CDR3 nucleotide sequence: TGTGCCAGCAGCTTAATAAGGGGGGGCGCTGAAGCTTTCTTT.

This CDR3 is CASTGQGKGGELFF. CDR3 bases: TGTGCCAGCACGGGACAGGGAAAAGGCGGGGAGCTGTTTTTT. The chain joins TRBV11-3 to TRBJ2-2; 9 bases align to TRBD1. V lost 7 bases, J lost 7 bases, and 7 bases stayed unmatched. The CDR3 contains 14 residues. Germline CDR1 and CDR2: SGHNT and YENEEA.

The chain is built from TRBV29-1 and TRBJ1-5, with TRBD1 identical over 8 bases. Per germline, CDR1 SQVTM and CDR2 ANQGSEA. Losses at the gene ends were 7 bases for V and 2 bases for J; bases not matched to a gene: 4. This CDR3 has 13 amino acids. In nucleotides, the CDR3 is TGCAGCGCCTCGACAGGGGGCAATCAGCCCCAGCATTTT. It translates to CSASTGGNQPQHF.